What follows is one T cell receptor (beta chain) and its context. From the reads, TCRdb called clonotypes with MiXCR, one entry per CDR3 protein. Of 8,500 to 9,500 distinct CDR3 sequences in the sample, over 20% were seen once. The data were taken from a study of lung T cells in sarcoidosis with Löfgren's syndrome. Study-wide background: Repertoire analyses centered on Löfgren's syndrome patients.

The clonotype originates from a human donor with sarcoidosis (Löfgren's syndrome or another form), or a control subject (not recorded which). The sequencing input was CD4+ T cells from bronchoalveolar lavage fluid.

The DNA for the CDR3 is TGTGCCAGCAGCGTAGAGGGGGCGCCAGGATCACCCCTCCACTTT. Its translation: CASSVEGAPGSPLHF. The chain has TRBV9 and TRBJ1-6; TRBD1 matches at 7 bases. The CDR3 spans 15 residues. Trimming took 0 bases from V and 10 from J; bases not matched to a gene: 7. The germline gives CDR1 SGDLS, CDR2 YYNGEE.